Following are 15 T cell receptor beta chains from one sample sequenced in a study of blood T cell repertoires in COVID-19. Only in-frame clones appear in the TCRdb table, and some are missing; sequencing was by immunoSEQ multiplex PCR. The table has some 88,000 clones, roughly nine tenths seen once. Sequencing used peripheral blood. These receptors were collected from a human donor with active COVID-19. The donor label of this sample is uncertain.

J is TRBJ2-3 and V is TRBV29-1; tentative D call: TRBD1 (8 bases). The CDR3 runs 15 residues. V was pared by 7 bases and J by 4 bases, with 21 bases between. The germline CDR1 and CDR2 sequences are SQVTM and ANQGSEA. CDR3 loop: CSGGGAGGEADTQYF. For the CDR3, the DNA is TGCAGCGGGGGAGGGGCAGGGGGCGAGGCAGATACGCAGTATTTT.

The rearrangement links TRBV19 to TRBJ1-2; 9 nucleotides agree with TRBD1. The germline V gene encodes CDR1 LNHDA and CDR2 SQIVND (reference sequence). CDR3 size: 18 residues. V dropped 6 bases and J dropped 3; count of bases not matched to a gene: 17. CDR3 DNA sequence: TGTGCCAGTAGCAGACGGGGACAGGGTCAGGGACGGGACTATGGCTACACCTTC. Translation gives CASSRRGQGQGRDYGYTF.

The V gene is TRBV20-1, the J gene TRBJ2-3; possibly TRBD1 for D (6 bases). The CDR3 covers 13 residues. Germline V gives CDR1 DFQATT, CDR2 SNEGSKA (reference sequence). V gave up 3 bases and J gave up 8 bases, with 15 bases separating them. CDR3 sequence reads: CSASQGGSGTQYF. The CDR3 DNA sequence: TGCAGTGCTAGTCAAGGGGGTAGTGGTACGCAGTATTTT.

The chain has TRBV24-1 and TRBJ2-3; TRBD2 aligns across 12 bases. The V gene end was trimmed by 9 bases and the J gene end by 3 bases; junction bases not matched to a gene: 12. This CDR3 has 17 residues. CDR1 is KGHDR, CDR2 SFDVKD, per germline. The CDR3 loop reads CATASGGAGDWTDTQYF. The CDR3 nucleotides are TGTGCCACCGCTAGCGGGGGGGCCGGAGATTGGACAGATACGCAGTATTTT.

The CDR3 nucleotides are TGTGCCAGCAGCTTTTCAGGGAACCGTGGAAACACCATATATTTT. Its translation is CASSFSGNRGNTIYF. This chain uses TRBV5-6 with TRBJ1-3; possible D gene TRBD1, 5 bases. The CDR3 runs to 15 residues. CDR1 is SGHDT, CDR2 YYEEEE, per germline. V lost 2 bases to trimming and J lost 3 bases, with 12 bases between them.

The CDR3 reads CASTVTGGSELFF. For the CDR3, the DNA is TGTGCCAGCACCGTAACAGGGGGGAGTGAGCTGTTTTTT. The genes are TRBV6-5 and TRBJ2-2; 8 bases line up with TRBD1. Germline V gene data show CDR1 as MNHEY and CDR2 as SVGAGI. J gave up 11 bases and V 7 bases, and 9 bases lay outside the gene matches. The length of the CDR3 is 13 residues.

V is TRBV9 and J is TRBJ2-7, with 9 bases lining up with TRBD1. The CDR3 sequence is 16 residues long. With V trimmed by 0 bases and J by 3 bases, 7 bases remained unmatched. Germline values: CDR1 SGDLS, CDR2 YYNGEE. The CDR3 DNA follows: TGTGCCAGCAGCGTAGGAGGGACAGGGATATTCTACGAGCAGTACTTC. It encodes CASSVGGTGIFYEQYF.

The V gene is TRBV18, the J gene TRBJ1-4; D gene uncertain. This CDR3 spans 17 amino acids. The germline V gene encodes CDR1 KGHSH and CDR2 LQKENI. The germline V and J ends were trimmed by 4 bases and 6 bases, with 21 bases remaining between them. In DNA, the CDR3 is TGTGCCAGCTCACAGTTGGATTTTTTCCGGGGAGATGAAAAACTGTTTTTT. This encodes CASSQLDFFRGDEKLFF.

The chain employs TRBV4-1 and TRBJ1-1; TRBD1 aligns across 7 bases. Germline CDR1 is MGHRA and CDR2 is YSYEKL. The length of the CDR3 is 17 residues. The V segment lost 1 base and the J segment 3 bases; nucleotides outside the gene matches: 11. In DNA, the CDR3 is TGCGCCAGCAGCCAAGCACAGGGGCGAGGTAGGGACACTGAAGCTTTCTTT. Its protein product is CASSQAQGRGRDTEAFF.

The gene calls are TRBV5-5 and TRBJ1-2; possibly TRBD1 for D (6 bases). Trimming shortened V by 0 bases and J by 2 bases, and 11 bases separated the two germline ends. Germline CDR1 reads SGHKS; CDR2 reads YYEKEE (reference sequence). The CDR3 length is 15 residues. Written as DNA, the CDR3 is TGTGCCAGCAGCTTGGGACAGGCGGAAAACTATGGCTACACCTTC. It is translated as CASSLGQAENYGYTF.

J is TRBJ2-7 and V is TRBV27; TRBD1 matches at 7 bases. Germline V CDR1 and CDR2: MNHEY, SMNVEV (reference sequence). This CDR3 is built from 15 residues. The junction had 13 bases not matched to a gene; V was cut back by 3 bases and J by 8 bases. Here the CDR3 DNA reads TGTGCCAGCAGTTTGCTGGGACAGATCGAAACTAAGCAGTACTTC. It translates to CASSLLGQIETKQYF.

This chain joins TRBV6-5 and TRBJ2-3; 8 bases agree with TRBD2. Germline CDR1 and CDR2: MNHEY and SVGAGI. J was trimmed by 5 bases and V by 6 bases; bases with no gene match: 10. The CDR3 is 15 amino acids. CDR3: CASSSSSGGRDTQYF. The CDR3 region has the DNA TGTGCCAGCAGCTCATCCTCGGGGGGGCGAGATACGCAGTATTTT.

The chain links TRBV29-1 to TRBJ2-7, with 7 bases matching TRBD1. V gave up 6 bases and J gave up 3 bases; unmatched junction bases: 14. The CDR3 has 15 residues. Germline lookup yields CDR1 SQVTM and CDR2 ANQGSEA. CDR3 region: CSVQKLRDRDYEQYF. CDR3 DNA sequence: TGCAGCGTACAAAAACTAAGGGACAGAGACTACGAGCAGTACTTC.

This rearrangement joins TRBV4-2 to TRBJ1-1, with 10 positions matching TRBD1. CDR3 length: 17 amino acids. V lost 4 bases, J lost 3 bases, and 11 bases stayed unmatched. Germline loops: CDR1 LGHNA, CDR2 YNFKEQ. The CDR3, as DNA: TGTGCCAGCAGCCGGTTGACAGGGGGCGAGTGGGACACTGAAGCTTTCTTT. Translating it yields CASSRLTGGEWDTEAFF.

V and J are TRBV2 and TRBJ1-3; a possible D gene is TRBD1 (6 bases). Germline lookup yields CDR1 SNHLY and CDR2 FYNNEI. This CDR3 comprises 14 residues. The germline V and J ends were trimmed by 4 bases and 3 bases, with 10 bases remaining between them. The CDR3 nucleotides read TGTGCCAGCAGTGGGGGGACAAGTGGAAACACCATATATTTT. Its translation is CASSGGTSGNTIYF.